One and the same sample provided the 21 T cell receptor beta chains below, sequenced in a study of CD8 T cells in ankylosing spondylitis. TCRdb ran MiXCR on the 5' RACE reads and lists one entry per CDR3 protein. The sample carries 40,000 to 55,000 distinct CDR3 sequences, 6% to 7.5% recorded once. The sample taken for sequencing was blood, either unsorted or a sorted T cell fraction (not recorded which). The receptors originated from a female donor with ankylosing spondylitis or in good health (not recorded which).

This clonotype was detected many times. The chain has TRBV9 and TRBJ2-7; D is undetermined. Germline-derived CDR1 and CDR2 are SGDLS and YYNGEE. CDR3 length: 13 amino acids. Trimming took 0 bases from V and 6 from J, leaving 10 bases between them. The CDR3 sequence is CASSVDPGSEQYV. As DNA, the CDR3 is TGTGCCAGCAGCGTAGATCCGGGCAGCGAGCAGTACGTC.

The rearrangement joins TRBV19 to TRBJ1-4, with 8 bases aligning to TRBD1. V lost 3 bases and J lost 4; bases outside the gene matches: 7. CDR1 is LNHDA, CDR2 SQIVND, per germline (reference sequence). The CDR3 is made up of 16 amino acids. In DNA form, the CDR3 reads TGTGCCAGTAGTATTTTGCAGGGGGCGGATAATGAAAAACTGTTTTTT. Translation: CASSILQGADNEKLFF.

This chain connects TRBV11-2 to TRBJ2-3, with TRBD1 identical over 8 bases. Trimming cost V 3 bases and J 2 bases; bases outside gene matches: 7. The CDR3 loop spans 16 amino acids. Per the germline V gene, CDR1 is SGHAT and CDR2 is FQNNGV. The CDR3 protein is CASSLGQARATDTQYF. CDR3 DNA sequence: TGTGCCAGCAGCTTGGGACAGGCCCGTGCCACAGATACGCAGTATTTT.

Ten or more counts support this clonotype. The rearrangement uses TRBV7-6 and TRBJ1-3; TRBD1 matches 9 bases. The junction had 8 bases not matched to a gene; V was cut back by 2 bases and J by 3 bases. CDR1 is SGHVS and CDR2 is FNYEAQ in the germline V gene. The CDR3 loop spans 17 amino acids. The CDR3 sequence: CASSLSATGGFGNTIYF. Written as DNA, the CDR3 is TGTGCCAGCAGCTTAAGTGCCACAGGGGGCTTTGGAAACACCATATATTTT.

At least ten counts were recorded for this clonotype. The chain is built from TRBV4-1 and TRBJ1-5; possible D gene TRBD1, 5 bases. This CDR3 is 15 amino acids long. Germline V CDR1 and CDR2: MGHRA, YSYEKL. V lost 1 base and J 7 bases, leaving 14 bases between the germline ends. This CDR3 is CASSQVWQGNQPQHF. The DNA of the CDR3 is TGCGCCAGCAGCCAAGTCTGGCAGGGTAACCAGCCCCAGCATTTT.

This clonotype was seen at least ten times. This rearrangement joins TRBV5-1 to TRBJ1-5; D remains ambiguous. Trimming pared 4 bases from V and 5 bases from J, leaving 16 bases between. This CDR3 is 15 amino acids long. The V gene's germline CDR1 is SGHRS and CDR2 YFSETQ. This chain's CDR3 is CASSIIGRPDQPQHF. In nucleotides, the CDR3 is TGCGCCAGCAGCATTATCGGCAGGCCCGATCAGCCCCAGCATTTT.

This clonotype was observed at least ten times. The chain combines TRBV5-1 with TRBJ1-5; D gene ambiguous. The V end lost 6 bases, the J end lost 5 bases, and 12 bases lay between the germline ends. This CDR3 has 13 amino acids. CDR1 is SGHRS and CDR2 is YFSETQ in the germline V gene. This CDR3 is CASTIIWDQPQHF. DNA for the CDR3: TGCGCCAGCACTATAATATGGGATCAGCCCCAGCATTTT.

This clonotype was seen only a few times. This sequence joins TRBV28 and TRBJ2-5, with TRBD1 identical over 9 bases. This CDR3 is 14 amino acids long. Looked up from germline, CDR1 is MDHEN and CDR2 is SYDVKM. The V and J ends lost 5 bases and 4 bases, in that order; junction bases with no gene match: 5. In DNA form, the CDR3 reads TGTGCCAGCAGTCGGACAGGGGAGGTAGAGACCCAGTACTTC. This translates into CASSRTGEVETQYF.

At least ten counts were recorded for this clonotype. CDR3 sequence (DNA): TGCGCCAGCAGCTTGGGGGGGTCGACCAATTCACCCCTCCACTTT. It encodes CASSLGGSTNSPLHF. The J gene is TRBJ1-6, the V gene TRBV5-1, with D possibly matching TRBD1 (5 bases). The V and J ends lost 0 bases and 7 bases respectively, with 11 bases between them. CDR3 length: 15 amino acids. Per germline, CDR1 SGHRS and CDR2 YFSETQ.

This clonotype was found many times. V gene TRBV12-3 or TRBV12-4 combines with J gene TRBJ2-7; no clear D. With 1 base removed from V and 9 bases from J, the gap between germline ends came to 10 bases. CDR3 size: 12 residues. CDR3 sequence (DNA): TGTGCCAGCAGTTTAGATGTTGGTCGGCAGTACGTC. It yields the protein CASSLDVGRQYV.

The V gene is TRBV3-1, the J gene TRBJ1-4, with D possibly matching TRBD1 (5 bases). Germline V gene sequence: CDR1 LGHDT, CDR2 YNNKEL (reference sequence). With 10 bases removed from V and 5 bases from J, the gap between germline ends came to 29 bases. The CDR3 contains 18 residues. In DNA form, the CDR3 reads TGTGCCACCTGCCAAGCTGTCTTGGGGTCGGGGGAGAATGAAAAACTGTTTTTT. Translation gives CATCQAVLGSGENEKLFF.

This clonotype was observed at least ten times. This chain links TRBV20-1 with TRBJ2-1; D ambiguous. Per germline, CDR1 DFQATT and CDR2 SNEGSKA (reference sequence). V lost 6 bases to trimming and J lost 10 bases, with 19 bases between them. The CDR3 totals 13 residues. The CDR3 nucleotides are TGCAGTGCAAAGGCAGTTGACGGAATAGAGCAGTTCTTC. Protein product: CSAKAVDGIEQFF.

This clonotype occurred many times. The genes are TRBV19 and TRBJ2-1; D uncertain. Germline V lookup: CDR1 LNHDA, CDR2 SQIVND (reference sequence). CDR3 length equals 13 residues. The germline V and J ends were trimmed by 2 bases and 10 bases, with 12 bases remaining between them. For the CDR3, the DNA is TGTGCCAGTAGTATAACTGAGCGTCGGGAGCAGTTCTTC. It specifies CASSITERREQFF.

This clonotype was counted at least ten times. This chain links TRBV5-1 with TRBJ2-2, with a possible D match to TRBD1 (5 bases). Germline CDR1 reads SGHRS; CDR2 reads YFSETQ. Between the trimmed V and J ends, which lost 4 bases and 5 bases, there was a span of 18 bases. This CDR3 region has 16 residues. The CDR3 coding sequence is TGCGCCAGCAGCGCCCAGGGTGTAGGTGCGACCGGGGAGCTGTTTTTT. Encoded protein: CASSAQGVGATGELFF.

This clonotype was found many times. The rearrangement uses TRBV24-1 and TRBJ2-3; TRBD2 matches 13 bases. The V gene's germline CDR1 is KGHDR and CDR2 SFDVKD. Trimming at V came to 5 bases and at J to 2 bases, leaving 6 bases not matched to a gene. The CDR3 extends over 17 amino acids. For the CDR3, the DNA is TGTGCCACCAGTGGCCTCGGACTAGCGGGGGACACAGATACGCAGTATTTT. This translates into CATSGLGLAGDTDTQYF.

This clonotype was detected ten times or more. The rearrangement joins TRBV27 to TRBJ1-3, with D possibly matching TRBD1 (5 bases). This CDR3 contains 14 residues. Per germline, CDR1 MNHEY and CDR2 SMNVEV (reference sequence). Trimming removed 0 bases from V and 8 bases from J, with 11 bases in between. In DNA form, the CDR3 reads TGTGCCAGCAGTTTATCGGCAGGGATGGACACCATATATTTT. Translation gives CASSLSAGMDTIYF.

This clonotype was picked up many times. The chain combines TRBV2 with TRBJ2-5; no clear D. There are 14 residues in the CDR3. Germline CDR1 is SNHLY and CDR2 is FYNNEI. V lost 3 bases and J 5 bases, leaving 13 bases between the germline ends. The CDR3 reads CASSEIWGSETQYF. The CDR3 bases are TGTGCCAGCAGTGAGATTTGGGGTTCTGAGACCCAGTACTTC.

The table lists this clonotype with many counts. The chain couples TRBV3-1 to TRBJ2-1, with D unresolved. V was clipped by 1 base and J by 6 bases, with 4 bases between them. This CDR3 region has 12 residues. Germline V gene data show CDR1 as LGHDT and CDR2 as YNNKEL (reference sequence). CDR3 DNA sequence: TGTGCCAGCAGCCAAGGTGCCAATGAGCAGTTCTTC. Protein sequence: CASSQGANEQFF.

The V call is TRBV7-2, the J call TRBJ1-1; no clear D. The CDR3 is 15 residues long. Deletions cut 5 bases from V and 1 base from J, with 14 bases between. Germline CDR1 and CDR2: SGHTA and FQGNSA. CDR3 protein: CASSPARRANTEAFF. CDR3 coding DNA: TGTGCCAGCAGCCCCGCGAGAAGGGCGAACACTGAAGCTTTCTTT.

This clonotype showed up many times. V and J are TRBV5-1 and TRBJ2-3, with a possible D match to TRBD1 (6 bases). Germline lookup yields CDR1 SGHRS and CDR2 YFSETQ. The CDR3 is made up of 13 amino acids. V was pared by 7 bases and J by 3 bases, with 12 bases between. In DNA form, the CDR3 reads TGCGCCAGCTTGGGGACATCGACAGATACGCAGTATTTT. Protein: CASLGTSTDTQYF. The complete variable domain, with remaining parts taken from reference TRBV5-1 and TRBJ2-3, reads KAGVTQTPRYLIKTRGQQVTLSCSPISGHRSVSWYQQTPGQGLQFLFEYFSETQRNKGNFPGRFSGRQFSNSRSEMNVSTLELGDSALYLCASLGTSTDTQYFGPGTRLTVL.

This clonotype was counted ten times or more. J is TRBJ2-2 and V is TRBV7-2; TRBD2 matches at 9 bases. This CDR3 comprises 15 residues. Losses at the gene ends were 3 bases for V and 7 bases for J; bases not matched to a gene: 6. Germline CDR1 and CDR2: SGHTA and FQGNSA. The CDR3 coding sequence is TGTGCCAGCAGCTTTTGGCTAGCGGGGAGCGGGGAGCTGTTTTTT. This sequence encodes CASSFWLAGSGELFF.